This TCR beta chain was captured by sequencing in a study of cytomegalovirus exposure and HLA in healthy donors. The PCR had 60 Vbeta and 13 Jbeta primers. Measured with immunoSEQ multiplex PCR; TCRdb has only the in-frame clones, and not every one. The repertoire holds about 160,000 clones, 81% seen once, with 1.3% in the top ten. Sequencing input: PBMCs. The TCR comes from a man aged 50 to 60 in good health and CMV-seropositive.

CDR3 DNA sequence: TGTGCCAGCAGCCGGGGAACGGGGGGGTTCGATGAGCAGTTCTTC. Its translation is CASSRGTGGFDEQFF. The rearrangement joins TRBV5-5 to TRBJ2-1, with 8 bases aligning to TRBD2. With V trimmed by 4 bases and J by 8 bases, 11 bases remained unmatched. This CDR3 region has 15 residues. CDR1 is SGHKS and CDR2 is YYEKEE in the germline V gene (reference sequence).